This entry describes one T cell receptor beta chain. Its target is not known. CDR3 length: 19 amino acids. From germline, CDR1 is SQVTM and CDR2 ANQGSEA. Losses at the gene ends were 7 bases for V and 2 bases for J; bases not matched to a gene: 20. This record comes from a study of cytomegalovirus exposure and HLA in healthy donors. A multiplex PCR was run with 60 Vbeta primers and 13 Jbeta primers. Sequenced by immunoSEQ multiplex PCR; TCRdb stores in-frame clones only, minus some. The sample contains approximately 160,000 clones, about 80% of which appear only once. General observations from the study: A later analysis associated 16,951 TCR beta sequences with HLA alleles at a 0.05 false discovery rate. In a later analysis, the majority of CMV-associated beta chains seemingly showed HLA restriction. Cytomegalovirus-associated status was assigned to some 160 TCR beta chains.

The source material was PBMCs. The source is a girl between 10 and 17 years old in good health and CMV-seropositive. This rearrangement joins TRBV29-1 to TRBJ2-3; 11 bases map to TRBD2. CDR3 sequence: CSGKPPPGLAATFTDTQYF. Written as DNA, the CDR3 is TGCAGCGGTAAACCACCGCCGGGACTAGCGGCTACCTTCACAGATACGCAGTATTTT.